This T cell receptor (beta chain) originates from a study of CD8 T cells in ankylosing spondylitis. This clonotype was observed at least ten times. Its cognate antigen is unknown. CDR1 and CDR2 (germline): DFQATT, SNEGSKA (reference sequence). V shed 0 bases, J shed 2 bases, and the junction held 14 bases outside the gene matches. CDR3 length equals 19 residues. Study-wide findings and caveats: Past studies reported some motif variants in reactive arthritis synovial fluid and blood. Several highly homologous variants made up a TCR beta motif, and this motif appeared characteristic of ankylosing spondylitis blood. Clones linked to the disease showed a CD8+ phenotype. They occurred at relatively low frequencies in peripheral blood.

It was by quantitative 5'-RACE with molecular barcodes that TCR beta libraries were made. TCRdb itself ran the 5' RACE reads through MiXCR, one entry per CDR3 protein. The sample records roughly 280,000 distinct CDR3 sequences, around 20% being singletons. What was sequenced was blood, either unsorted or a sorted T cell fraction (not recorded which). The chain uses TRBV20-1 and TRBJ2-3, with TRBD2 matching over 10 bases. This TCR was recovered from a male donor with ankylosing spondylitis or in good health (not recorded which). CDR3 residues: CSARDFRSLAGVPTDTQYF. The CDR3 nucleotides are TGCAGTGCTAGAGATTTTCGGTCGCTAGCGGGAGTTCCCACAGATACGCAGTATTTT.